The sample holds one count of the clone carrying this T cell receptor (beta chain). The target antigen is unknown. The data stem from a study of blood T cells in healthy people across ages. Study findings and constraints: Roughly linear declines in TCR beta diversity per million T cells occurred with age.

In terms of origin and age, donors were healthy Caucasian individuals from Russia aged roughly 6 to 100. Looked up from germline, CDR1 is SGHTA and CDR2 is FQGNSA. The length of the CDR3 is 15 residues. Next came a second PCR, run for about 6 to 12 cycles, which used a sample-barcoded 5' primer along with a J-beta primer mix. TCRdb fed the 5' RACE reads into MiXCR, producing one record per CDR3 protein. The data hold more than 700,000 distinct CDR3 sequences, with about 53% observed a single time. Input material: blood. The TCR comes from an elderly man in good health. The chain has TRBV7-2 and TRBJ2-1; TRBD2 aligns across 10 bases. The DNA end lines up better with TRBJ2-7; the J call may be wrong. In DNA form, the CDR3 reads TGTGCCAGCAGCCCCCGGACTAGCGGAAACAATGAGCAGTACTTC. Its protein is CASSPRTSGNNEQYF.